This T cell receptor (beta chain) was sequenced for a study of regulatory T cells in long-lasting Graves disease. Study findings and constraints: Patients with persistent disease showed a bias toward TRBV28, TRBJ1-2 and TRBJ2-5.

The time point here: persistent/refractory GD, antithyroid drugs over 5 years with positive TRAb. Preparation of the TCR library used RNA extracted from PBMCs. Graves' disease diagnosis relied on American Thyroid Association guidelines. From each patient, about 8.5 milliliters of peripheral blood was drawn and collected into an EDTA anticoagulant tube. Deletions cut 1 base from V and 14 bases from J, with 11 bases between. Germline CDR1 and CDR2: SGHTA and FQGNSA. This CDR3 has 11 residues. In this sample, this clonotype turned up many times. Its antigen is as yet unknown. Construction of TCR beta libraries relied on iRepertoire HTBI primers and on Arm-PCR targeting CDR3 regions. TCRdb redid the calling of the multiplex PCR reads with MiXCR, one entry per CDR3 protein. The repertoire holds fewer than 550,000 distinct CDR3 sequences, with about 22% as singletons.

This specimen consisted of peripheral blood mononuclear cells (PBMCs), obtained when the disease was refractory, from a patient treated with antithyroid drugs. V and J are TRBV7-2 and TRBJ1-2; D is undetermined. This TCR was sampled from a female donor with Graves disease. In DNA, the CDR3 is TGTGCCAGCAGCTTAGGGGCGGTCCAAACCTTC. This gives the protein CASSLGAVQTF.